The rows below give T cell receptor beta chains drawn from one sample of a study of OX40 agonist ivuxolimab in advanced cancers. Sequenced by immunoSEQ multiplex PCR; TCRdb stores in-frame clones only, minus some. The repertoire holds 25,000 to 30,000 clones, with 70% to 85% as singletons. This specimen consisted of CD4+ or CD8+ T cells sorted from blood, obtained in a trial of the OX40 agonist ivuxolimab. The receptor set was obtained from an adult with an advanced solid tumor such as melanoma, head and neck, liver or kidney cancer. Both conserved end residues are part of each CDR3. Fields, in order: V gene, D gene, clone size, J gene, CDR3 DNA, CDR3 protein. The D gene is left open where the match is weak. Clone size, where shown, is once, few, many, or a class for clones that have expanded.

TRBV29-1	NA	medium-sized	TRBJ2-2	TGCAGCGTTGAAGACCCGGCGAACACCGGGGAGCTGTTTTTT	CSVEDPANTGELFF
TRBV4-1	NA	NA	TRBJ2-7	TGCGCCAGCAGCCAAGTTGTGGCCAGCTCCTACGAGCAGTACTTC	CASSQVVASSYEQYF
TRBV4-1	TRBD2	NA	TRBJ2-1	TGCGCCAGCAGCCACCCCAGTCCCGGGACTAGCGTCTCCTCCTACAATGAGCAGTTCTTC	CASSHPSPGTSVSSYNEQFF
TRBV9	TRBD1	few	TRBJ1-3	TGTGCCAGCAGCGCTGGGACAGAGGGAAACACCATATATTTT	CASSAGTEGNTIYF
TRBV10-2	NA	once	TRBJ1-2	TGCGCCAGCACACAGGGAATATTGAACTATGGCTACACCTTC	CASTQGILNYGYTF
TRBV5-5	NA	NA	TRBJ2-6	TGTGCCAGCAGCTTATGGGGTACCCTCTGGGCCAACGTCCTGACTTTC	CASSLWGTLWANVLTF
TRBV7-7	NA	NA	TRBJ2-3	TGTGCTAGCAGCCTAGGGAGAGGGGCCACAGATACGCAGTATTTT	CASSLGRGATDTQYF
TRBV29-1	NA	few	TRBJ1-2	TGCAGCGTCGTAGACTCTCAACGGAGTAACTATGGCTACACCTTC	CSVVDSQRSNYGYTF
TRBV14	NA	NA	TRBJ1-2	TGTGCCAGCAGCCAAGGGACAGTCTTCGGCTACACCTTC	CASSQGTVFGYTF
TRBV2	TRBD1	NA	TRBJ1-5	TGTGCCAGCAGGATTGGGGGACAGAGCAATCAGCCCCAGCATTTT	CASRIGGQSNQPQHF
TRBV25-1	NA	NA	TRBJ2-5	TGTGCCAGCAGTTGGGGTGAGACCCAGTACTTC	CASSWGETQYF
TRBV15	NA	NA	TRBJ2-5	TGTGCCACCAGCCAACTGGCTAGGGAGACCCAGTACTTC	CATSQLARETQYF
TRBV7-6	NA	NA	TRBJ2-7	TGTGCCAGCAGCCCCCTAAAAACAGGGCTGACCTACGAGCAGTACTTC	CASSPLKTGLTYEQYF
TRBV11-2	NA	NA	TRBJ2-7	TGTGCCAGCAGCTTATACGGGGGCTACTCCTACGAGCAGTACTTC	CASSLYGGYSYEQYF
TRBV7-8	TRBD1	NA	TRBJ2-1	TGTGCCAGCAGCGCCCGACAGGGGGTTTACAATGAGCAGTTCTTC	CASSARQGVYNEQFF
TRBV6-5	TRBD1	NA	TRBJ2-5	TGTGCCAGCAGCAGACAGGGGGCAGGAGAGACCCAGTACTTC	CASSRQGAGETQYF
TRBV4-1	NA	NA	TRBJ2-7	TGCGCCAGCAGCCAACAGCCCGTCCGAGAAGAGCAGTACTTC	CASSQQPVREEQYF
TRBV5-4	TRBD1	few	TRBJ2-7	TGTGCCAGCAGCGCGCAGGGACAGGGGTACTACGAGCAGTACTTC	CASSAQGQGYYEQYF
TRBV9	NA	NA	TRBJ2-3	TGTGCCAGCAGCGTCGGCAGGCAGCTCACAGATACGCAGTATTTT	CASSVGRQLTDTQYF
TRBV6-6	NA	once	TRBJ2-3	TGTGCCAGCAGTTACTCTTCGTTCAGTACGCAGTATTTT	CASSYSSFSTQYF
TRBV27	NA	NA	TRBJ2-7	TGTGCCAGCAGGACCTCGATACAGACCTTGAACGAGCAGTACTTC	CASRTSIQTLNEQYF
TRBV6-5	TRBD2	few	TRBJ2-3	TGTGCCAGCAGAACGCCTAGCGGCAGCACAGATACGCAGTATTTT	CASRTPSGSTDTQYF
TRBV6-4	TRBD2	once	TRBJ2-3	TGTGCCAGCGGACCTAGCGGGAGCGCCCCAGATACGCAGTATTTT	CASGPSGSAPDTQYF
TRBV18	TRBD1	NA	TRBJ1-6	TGTGCCAGCTCACCTCGACAGGGTTTAGATTCACCCCTCCACTTT	CASSPRQGLDSPLHF
TRBV6-5	NA	NA	TRBJ1-1	TGTGCCAGCAGTCAGGCGGGATTGAACACTGAAGCTTTCTTT	CASSQAGLNTEAFF
TRBV21-1	NA	NA	TRBJ1-5	TGTGCCAGCAGCGTAACAGGGGGCAGAGGGGGCAATCAGCCCCAGCATTTT	CASSVTGGRGGNQPQHF
TRBV11-3	NA	NA	TRBJ1-4	TGTGCCAGCAGAGAGACAGAAGATAATGAAAAACTGTTTTTT	CASRETEDNEKLFF
TRBV4-2	NA	NA	TRBJ2-4	TGTGCCAGCAGCCAAGGAAGGACCGTGGCCAAAAACATTCAGTACTTC	CASSQGRTVAKNIQYF
TRBV21-1	NA	once	TRBJ1-1	TGTGCCAGCAGCATTATTAACTCGAACACTGAAGCTTTCTTT	CASSIINSNTEAFF
TRBV5-1	NA	NA	TRBJ2-1	TGCGCCAGCCTATCCAGCTCCTACAATGAGCAGTTCTTC	CASLSSSYNEQFF
TRBV7-9	NA	NA	TRBJ2-1	TGTGCCAGCAGCTTCGGGGAGCAGTTCTTC	CASSFGEQFF
TRBV30	NA	NA	TRBJ2-5	TGTGCCTGGAGTGTATGGACACAAGAGACCCAGTACTTC	CAWSVWTQETQYF
TRBV4-1	TRBD2	NA	TRBJ2-3	TGCGCCAGCAGCCAAGGGGCTAGCGGGAGAGCAGATACGCAGTATTTT	CASSQGASGRADTQYF
TRBV19	NA	NA	TRBJ1-5	TGTGCCAGTAGAGACGGCAATCAGCCCCAGCATTTT	CASRDGNQPQHF
TRBV2	NA	few	TRBJ1-2	TGTGCCAGCAGTGAAGGGAGTCAGTTAGGCTACACCTTC	CASSEGSQLGYTF
TRBV7-6	NA	NA	TRBJ2-2	TGTGCCAGCAGCTTGCTAGCTGAGAACACCGGGGAGCTGTTTTTT	CASSLLAENTGELFF
TRBV19	NA	few	TRBJ1-1	TGTGCCAGTAGTTCTAATCCGTTCATGAACACTGAAGCTTTCTTT	CASSSNPFMNTEAFF
TRBV20-1	NA	NA	TRBJ2-5	TGCAGCCCCACGGGAGAGACCCAGTACTTC	CSPTGETQYF
TRBV10-3	TRBD1	NA	TRBJ1-2	TGTGCCATCAGGGAGACGACAGGGAATAACTATGGCTACACCTTC	CAIRETTGNNYGYTF
TRBV7-3	NA	NA	TRBJ2-5	TGTGCCAGCAGCTTAAGACTAGATGAGACCCAGTACTTC	CASSLRLDETQYF
TRBV4-1	NA	NA	TRBJ2-2	TGCGCCAGCAGCCCGTCGTTCGGGGGCGGGGAGCTGTTTTTT	CASSPSFGGGELFF
TRBV5-6	NA	NA	TRBJ2-4	TGTGCCAGCAGCGTAGGTACGGGTGGAGGGCCCAACGGGAACATTCAGTACTTC	CASSVGTGGGPNGNIQYF
TRBV29-1	NA	NA	TRBJ2-7	TGCAGCGTTGTACAGTCCTACGAGCAGTACTTC	CSVVQSYEQYF
TRBV5-1	TRBD2	NA	TRBJ2-7	TGCGCCAGCAGCGGACTAGCGGAGGGTCTCTACGAGCAGTACTTC	CASSGLAEGLYEQYF
TRBV7-9	NA	medium-sized	TRBJ2-3	TGTGCCAGCAAACAAGAGGGGTTTTATTCCACAGATACGCAGTATTTT	CASKQEGFYSTDTQYF
TRBV6-6	TRBD1	NA	TRBJ1-5	TGTGCCAGCAGCCCACAGGGGAGGCATCAGCCCCAGCATTTT	CASSPQGRHQPQHF
TRBV5-1	TRBD2	few	TRBJ2-1	TGCGCCAGCAGCTATGCCGGGACTAGCCCGATTGATGAGCAGTTCTTC	CASSYAGTSPIDEQFF
TRBV6-6	NA	once	TRBJ1-5	TGTGCCACTTCCGTGTTTGGACATTATAGCAATCAGCCCCAGCATTTT	CATSVFGHYSNQPQHF
TRBV7-8	NA	NA	TRBJ2-7	TGTGCCAGCAGCTCCTCGGGTATTGGGTACGAGCAGTACTTC	CASSSSGIGYEQYF
TRBV9	NA	NA	TRBJ2-5	TGTGCCAGCAGCATTGGTAGGAGGGAAGAGACCCAGTACTTC	CASSIGRREETQYF
TRBV11-2	NA	NA	TRBJ2-5	TGTGCCAGCAGCTTGGGGGAGACCCAGTACTTC	CASSLGETQYF
TRBV19	TRBD1	NA	TRBJ1-2	TGTGCCAGTAGTAAGACAGGGGGCGCGGATGGCTACACCTTC	CASSKTGGADGYTF
TRBV19	TRBD1	once	TRBJ1-2	TGTGCCAGTAGAAACATCCTTATAAACAGGGGGAACTATGGCTACACCTTC	CASRNILINRGNYGYTF
TRBV9	NA	NA	TRBJ1-6	TGTGCCAGCAGCGTAGAGGACAGCTTCTACTATAATTCACCCCTCCACTTT	CASSVEDSFYYNSPLHF
TRBV5-6	TRBD1	NA	TRBJ2-3	TGTGCCAGCAGCGCTGATGATGAGGCAGGGGGAAGAGATACGCAGTATTTT	CASSADDEAGGRDTQYF
TRBV9	NA	NA	TRBJ1-3	TGTGCCAGCAGCGTATTGGAGCCTCCCTCTGGAAACACCATATATTTT	CASSVLEPPSGNTIYF
TRBV10-3	NA	medium-sized	TRBJ1-2	TGTGCCACTGAAGCCGGGGGGGCGGACTATGGCTACACCTTC	CATEAGGADYGYTF
TRBV11-2	NA	NA	TRBJ2-7	TGTGCCAGCAGCTTGGGCACCTCATACGAGCAGTACTTC	CASSLGTSYEQYF
TRBV5-1	NA	NA	TRBJ1-2	TGCGCCAGCAGCTTGTACTCCGACAGGACCTATGGCTACACCTTC	CASSLYSDRTYGYTF